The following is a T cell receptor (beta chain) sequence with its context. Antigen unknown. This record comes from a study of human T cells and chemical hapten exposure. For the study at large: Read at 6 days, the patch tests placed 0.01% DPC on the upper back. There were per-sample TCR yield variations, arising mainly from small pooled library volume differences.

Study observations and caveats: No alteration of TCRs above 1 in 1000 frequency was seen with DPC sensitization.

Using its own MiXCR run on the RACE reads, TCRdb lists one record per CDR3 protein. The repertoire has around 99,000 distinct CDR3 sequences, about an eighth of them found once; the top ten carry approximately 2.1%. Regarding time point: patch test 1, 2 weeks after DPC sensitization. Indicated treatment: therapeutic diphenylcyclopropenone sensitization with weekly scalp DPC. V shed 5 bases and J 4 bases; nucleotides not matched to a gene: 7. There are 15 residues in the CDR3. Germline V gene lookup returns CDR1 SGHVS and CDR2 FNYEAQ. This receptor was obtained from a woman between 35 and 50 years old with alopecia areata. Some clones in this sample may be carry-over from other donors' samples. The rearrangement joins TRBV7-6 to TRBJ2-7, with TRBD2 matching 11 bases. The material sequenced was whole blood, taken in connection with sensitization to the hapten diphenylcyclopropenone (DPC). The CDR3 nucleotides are TGTGCCAGCAGCCCTCAACTAGCGGGGGCATACGAGCAGTACTTC. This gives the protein CASSPQLAGAYEQYF.